This TCR beta chain derives from a study of blood T cell repertoires in COVID-19. Across the whole study: T cells, B-cell-depleted T cells, or PBMCs supplied cDNA or gDNA.

Within 2 weeks of study entry, exposed participants had contacted a PCR-confirmed or clinician-diagnosed COVID-19 case. This clone was counted between two and nine times. The CDR3 is made up of 13 amino acids. The V end was cut by 6 bases, the J end by 5 bases, with 11 bases between. Generated by immunoSEQ multiplex PCR, the TCRdb table keeps only in-frame clones and is missing some. The table records roughly 140,000 clones, about 84% of them present only once. The TCR was taken from a woman aged 18-29 years who had been exposed to COVID-19. This chain uses TRBV12-3 or TRBV12-4 with TRBJ2-1; possibly TRBD1 for D (6 bases). Sequencing was carried out using PBMCs or T cells enriched from blood (not recorded which). The CDR3 loop reads CASRRTVNNEQFF. The CDR3 nucleotides are TGTGCCAGCAGGCGGACAGTAAACAATGAGCAGTTCTTC.